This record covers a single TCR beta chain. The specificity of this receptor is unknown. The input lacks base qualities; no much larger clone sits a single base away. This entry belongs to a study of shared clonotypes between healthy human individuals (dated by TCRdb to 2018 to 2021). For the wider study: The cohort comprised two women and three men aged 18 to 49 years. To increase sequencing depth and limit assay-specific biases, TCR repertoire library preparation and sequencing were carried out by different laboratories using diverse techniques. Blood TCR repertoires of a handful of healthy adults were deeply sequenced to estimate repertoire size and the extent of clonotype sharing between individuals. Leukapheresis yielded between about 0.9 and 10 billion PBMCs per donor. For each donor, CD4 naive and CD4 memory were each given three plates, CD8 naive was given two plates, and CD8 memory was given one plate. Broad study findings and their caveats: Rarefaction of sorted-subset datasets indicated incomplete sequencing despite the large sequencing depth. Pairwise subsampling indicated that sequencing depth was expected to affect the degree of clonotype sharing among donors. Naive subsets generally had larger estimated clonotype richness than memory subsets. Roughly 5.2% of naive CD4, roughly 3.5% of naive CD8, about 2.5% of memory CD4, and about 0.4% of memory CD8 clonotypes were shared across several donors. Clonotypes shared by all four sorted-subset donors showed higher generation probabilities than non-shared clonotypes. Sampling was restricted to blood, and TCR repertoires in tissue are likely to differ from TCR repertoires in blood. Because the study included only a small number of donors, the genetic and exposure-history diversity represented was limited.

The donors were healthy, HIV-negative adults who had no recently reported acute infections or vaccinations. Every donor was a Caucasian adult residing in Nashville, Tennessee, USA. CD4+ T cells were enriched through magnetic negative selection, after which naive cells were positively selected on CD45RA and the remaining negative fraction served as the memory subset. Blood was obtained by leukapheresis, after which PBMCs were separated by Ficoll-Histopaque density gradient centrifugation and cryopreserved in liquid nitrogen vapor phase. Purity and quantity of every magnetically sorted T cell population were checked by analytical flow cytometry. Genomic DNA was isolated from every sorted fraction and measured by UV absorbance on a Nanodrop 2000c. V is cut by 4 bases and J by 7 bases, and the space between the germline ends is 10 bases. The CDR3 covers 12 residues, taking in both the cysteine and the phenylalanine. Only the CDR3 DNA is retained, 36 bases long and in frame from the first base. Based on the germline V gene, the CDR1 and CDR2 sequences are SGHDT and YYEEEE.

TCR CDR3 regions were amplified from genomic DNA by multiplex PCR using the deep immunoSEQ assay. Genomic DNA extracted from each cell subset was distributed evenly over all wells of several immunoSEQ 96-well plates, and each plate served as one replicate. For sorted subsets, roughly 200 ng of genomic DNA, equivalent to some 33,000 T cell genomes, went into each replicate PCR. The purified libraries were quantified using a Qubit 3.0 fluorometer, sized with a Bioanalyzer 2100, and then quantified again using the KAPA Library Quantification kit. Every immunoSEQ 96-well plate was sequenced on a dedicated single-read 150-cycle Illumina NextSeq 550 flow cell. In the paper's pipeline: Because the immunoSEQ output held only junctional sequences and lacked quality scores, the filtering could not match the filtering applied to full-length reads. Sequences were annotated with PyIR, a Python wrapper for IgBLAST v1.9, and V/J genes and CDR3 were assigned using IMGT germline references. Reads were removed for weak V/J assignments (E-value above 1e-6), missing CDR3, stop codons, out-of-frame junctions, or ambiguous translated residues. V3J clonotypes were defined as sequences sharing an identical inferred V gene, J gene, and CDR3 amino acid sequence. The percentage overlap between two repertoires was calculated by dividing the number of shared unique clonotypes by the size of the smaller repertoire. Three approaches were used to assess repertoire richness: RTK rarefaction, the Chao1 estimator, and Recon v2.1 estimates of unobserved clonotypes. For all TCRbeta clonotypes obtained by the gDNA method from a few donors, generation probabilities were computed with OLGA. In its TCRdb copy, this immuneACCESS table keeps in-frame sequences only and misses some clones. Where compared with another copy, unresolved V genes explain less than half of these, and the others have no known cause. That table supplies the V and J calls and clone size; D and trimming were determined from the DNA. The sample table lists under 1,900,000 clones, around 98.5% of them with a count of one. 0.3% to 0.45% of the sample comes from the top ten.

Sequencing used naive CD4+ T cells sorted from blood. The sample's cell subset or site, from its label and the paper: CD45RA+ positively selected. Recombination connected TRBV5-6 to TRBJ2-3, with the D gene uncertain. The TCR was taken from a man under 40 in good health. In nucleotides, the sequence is TGTGCCAGCAGCCCGGTCGACTATACGCAGTATTTT. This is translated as CASSPVDYTQYF. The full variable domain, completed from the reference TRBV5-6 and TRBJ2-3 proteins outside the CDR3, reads DAGVTQSPTHLIKTRGQQVTLRCSPKSGHDTVSWYQQALGQGPQFIFQYYEEEERQRGNFPDRFSGHQFPNYSSELNVNALLLGDSALYLCASSPVDYTQYFGPGTRLTVL.